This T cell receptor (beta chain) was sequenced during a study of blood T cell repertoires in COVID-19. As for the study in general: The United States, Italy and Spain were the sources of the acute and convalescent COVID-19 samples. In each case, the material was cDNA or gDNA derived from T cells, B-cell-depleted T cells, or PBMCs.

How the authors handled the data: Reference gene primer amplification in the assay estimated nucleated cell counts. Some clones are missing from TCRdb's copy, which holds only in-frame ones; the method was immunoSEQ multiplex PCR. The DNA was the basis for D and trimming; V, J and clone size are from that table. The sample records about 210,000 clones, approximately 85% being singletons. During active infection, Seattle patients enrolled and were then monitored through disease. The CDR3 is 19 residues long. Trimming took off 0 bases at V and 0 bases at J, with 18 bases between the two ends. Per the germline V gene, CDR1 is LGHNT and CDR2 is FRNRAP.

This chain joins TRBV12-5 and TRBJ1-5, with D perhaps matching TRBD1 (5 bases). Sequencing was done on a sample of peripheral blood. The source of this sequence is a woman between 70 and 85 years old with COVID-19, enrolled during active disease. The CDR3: CASGLVRLGGAHSNQPQHF. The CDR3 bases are TGTGCTAGTGGTTTGGTACGGTTGGGGGGAGCTCATAGCAATCAGCCCCAGCATTTT. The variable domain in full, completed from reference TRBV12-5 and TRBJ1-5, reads DARVTQTPRHKVTEMGQEVTMRCQPILGHNTVFWYRQTMMQGLELLAYFRNRAPLDDSGMPKDRFSAEMPDATLATLKIQPSEPRDSAVYFCASGLVRLGGAHSNQPQHFGDGTRLSIL.